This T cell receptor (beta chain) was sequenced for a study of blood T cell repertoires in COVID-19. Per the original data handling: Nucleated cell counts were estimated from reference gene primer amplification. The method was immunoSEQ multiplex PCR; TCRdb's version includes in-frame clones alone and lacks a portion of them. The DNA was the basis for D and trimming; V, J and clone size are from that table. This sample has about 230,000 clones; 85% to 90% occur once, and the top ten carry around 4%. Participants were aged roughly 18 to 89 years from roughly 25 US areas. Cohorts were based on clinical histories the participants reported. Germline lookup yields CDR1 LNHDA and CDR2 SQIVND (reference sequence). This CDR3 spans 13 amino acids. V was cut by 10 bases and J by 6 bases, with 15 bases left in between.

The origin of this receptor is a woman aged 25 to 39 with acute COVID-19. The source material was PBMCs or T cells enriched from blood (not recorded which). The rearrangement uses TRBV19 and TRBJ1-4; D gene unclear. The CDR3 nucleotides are TGTGCCATTAGAGAGGCGTCGGATGAAAAACTGTTTTTT. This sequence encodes CAIREASDEKLFF.